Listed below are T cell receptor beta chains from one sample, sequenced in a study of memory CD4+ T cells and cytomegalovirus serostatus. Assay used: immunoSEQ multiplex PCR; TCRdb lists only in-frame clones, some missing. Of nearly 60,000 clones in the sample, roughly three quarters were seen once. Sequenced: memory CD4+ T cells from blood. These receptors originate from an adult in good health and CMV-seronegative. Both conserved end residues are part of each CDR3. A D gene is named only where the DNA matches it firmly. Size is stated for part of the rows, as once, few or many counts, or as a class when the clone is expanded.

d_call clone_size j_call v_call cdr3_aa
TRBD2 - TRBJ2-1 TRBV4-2 CASSQLTSGSLQSNEQFF
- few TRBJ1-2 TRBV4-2 CASSQDSLGTVYGYTF
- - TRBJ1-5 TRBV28 CASSLIVGMAQHF
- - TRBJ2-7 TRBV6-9 CASSYLRGFYEQYF
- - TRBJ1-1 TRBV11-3 CASSSPRVTEAFF
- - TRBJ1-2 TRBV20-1 CSAGIYGYTF
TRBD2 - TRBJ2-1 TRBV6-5 CASAPGLAGDEQFF
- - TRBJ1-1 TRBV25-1 CASTGMGNTEAFF
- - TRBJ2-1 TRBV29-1 CSVKQSNEQFF
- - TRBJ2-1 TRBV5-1 CASSFGAHHNEQFF
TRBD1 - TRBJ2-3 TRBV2 CASTRQGAHTDTQYF
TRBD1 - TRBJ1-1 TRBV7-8 CASSLGGAGTEAFF
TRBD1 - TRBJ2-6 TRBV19 CASSKDRASGANVLTF
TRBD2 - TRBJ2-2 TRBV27 CASSSLAGGSTGELFF
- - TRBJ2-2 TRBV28 CASSFGAARELFF
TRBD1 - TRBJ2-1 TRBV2 CASKGDRGYNEQFF
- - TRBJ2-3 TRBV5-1 CASSSGMGGDTQYF
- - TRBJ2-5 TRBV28 CASRSLRETQYF
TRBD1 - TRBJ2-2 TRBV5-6 CASSWGTGANTGELFF
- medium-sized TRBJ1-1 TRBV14 CASSHLGLGQANGAFF
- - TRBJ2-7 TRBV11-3 CASSPGTFGEQYF
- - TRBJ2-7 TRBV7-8 CASSLGDMTYEQYF
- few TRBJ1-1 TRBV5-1 CASSPGTLNTEAFF
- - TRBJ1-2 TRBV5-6 CASSTTNYGYTF
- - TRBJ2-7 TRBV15 CATSRDRLGREGLSRYEQYF
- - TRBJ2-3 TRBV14 CASSQDPSGLTDTQYF
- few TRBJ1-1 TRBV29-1 CSVQPHQMNTEAFF
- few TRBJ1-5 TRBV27 CASRGGNNQPQHF
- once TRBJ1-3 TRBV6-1 CASSGYFGNTIYF
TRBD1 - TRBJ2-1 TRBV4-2 CASSRGGTGATEQFF
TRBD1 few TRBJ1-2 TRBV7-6 CASSSGQGRGYTF
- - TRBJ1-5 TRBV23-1 CASSRPRHRHSNQPQHF
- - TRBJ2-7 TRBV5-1 CASTRGGVLASEQYF
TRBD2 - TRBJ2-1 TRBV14 CASSQRASGSYEQFF
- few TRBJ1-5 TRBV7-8 CASSLSGVNQPQHF
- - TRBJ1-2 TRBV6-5 CASTPAGRDYGYTF
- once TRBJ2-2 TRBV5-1 CASSTGLANTGELFF
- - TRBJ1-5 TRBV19 CASIADRTSNQPQHF
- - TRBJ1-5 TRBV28 CASRTMRGRSNQPQHF
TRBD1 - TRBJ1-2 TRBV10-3 CAISSRDSRFYGYTF
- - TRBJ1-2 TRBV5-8 CASSYEYYGYTF
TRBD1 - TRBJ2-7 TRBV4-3 CASRFLTGGIYEQYF
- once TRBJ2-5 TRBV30 CAWSVGGFVGTQYF
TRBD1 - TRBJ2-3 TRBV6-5 CASSLTGGGTDTQYF
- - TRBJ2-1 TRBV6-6 CASSDYPNEQFF
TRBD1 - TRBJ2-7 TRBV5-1 CASSWTGSYEQYF
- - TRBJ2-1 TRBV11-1 CASRGKVSYNEQFF
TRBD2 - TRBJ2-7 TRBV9 CASSVEPAGPSGQYF
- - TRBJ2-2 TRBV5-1 CASSSTTRSSEGLFF
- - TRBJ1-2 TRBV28 CASSFRVVGYGYTF
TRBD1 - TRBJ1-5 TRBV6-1 CASSEGRGPGQPQHF
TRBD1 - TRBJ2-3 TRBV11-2 CASSLTTGLGTDTQYF
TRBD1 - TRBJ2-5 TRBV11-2 CASSRGQQETQYF
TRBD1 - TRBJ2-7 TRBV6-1 CASSTGQGIYEQYF
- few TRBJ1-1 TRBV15 CATSLGTRNTEAFF